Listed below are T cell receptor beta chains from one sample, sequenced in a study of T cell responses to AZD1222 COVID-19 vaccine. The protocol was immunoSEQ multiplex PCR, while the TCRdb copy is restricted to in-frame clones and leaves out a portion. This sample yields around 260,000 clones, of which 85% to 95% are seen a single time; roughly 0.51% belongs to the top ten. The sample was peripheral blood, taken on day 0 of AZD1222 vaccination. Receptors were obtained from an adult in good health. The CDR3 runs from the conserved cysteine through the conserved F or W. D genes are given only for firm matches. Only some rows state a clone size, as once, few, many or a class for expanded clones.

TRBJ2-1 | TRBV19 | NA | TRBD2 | CASKERGGSYNEQFF | TGTGCCAGTAAAGAGCGGGGGGGATCCTACAATGAGCAGTTCTTC
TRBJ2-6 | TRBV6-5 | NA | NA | CASTRKGAGANVLTF | TGTGCCAGCACCCGGAAGGGGGCTGGGGCCAACGTCCTGACTTTC
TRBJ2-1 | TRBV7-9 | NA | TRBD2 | CASGNSGGSYNEQFF | TGTGCCAGCGGCAATAGCGGGGGCTCCTACAATGAGCAGTTCTTC
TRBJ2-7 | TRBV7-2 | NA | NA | CASSPGGSGYSYEQYF | TGTGCCAGCAGCCCTGGAGGGAGCGGGTACTCCTACGAGCAGTACTTC
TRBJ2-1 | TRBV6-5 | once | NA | CASSSGLRLNEQFF | TGTGCCAGCAGTTCGGGCCTCCGCTTAAATGAGCAGTTCTTC
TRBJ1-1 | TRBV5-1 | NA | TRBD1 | CASSLARQGELNTEAFF | TGCGCCAGCAGCTTGGCCAGGCAGGGGGAGCTGAACACTGAAGCTTTCTTT
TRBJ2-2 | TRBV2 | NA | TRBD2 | CASKTSGGTGELFF | TGTGCCAGCAAGACTAGCGGGGGCACCGGGGAGCTGTTTTTT
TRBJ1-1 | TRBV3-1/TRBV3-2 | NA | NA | CASSSQGNTEAFF | TGTGCCAGCAGCTCCCAGGGCAACACTGAAGCTTTCTTT
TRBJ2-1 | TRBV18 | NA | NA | CASSPRTTGTGSSYNEQFF | TGTGCCAGCTCACCAAGAACTACCGGGACGGGGAGCTCCTACAATGAGCAGTTCTTC
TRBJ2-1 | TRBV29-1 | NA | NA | CSVREPGPLAYNEQFF | TGCAGCGTCCGAGAGCCCGGGCCTCTGGCCTACAATGAGCAGTTCTTC
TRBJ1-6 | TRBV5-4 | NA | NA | CASSAGGVNSPLHF | TGTGCCAGCAGCGCGGGGGGGGTGAATTCACCCCTCCACTTT
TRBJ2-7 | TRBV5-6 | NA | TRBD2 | CASRGLAGGFEQYF | TGTGCCAGCAGGGGACTAGCGGGAGGGTTCGAGCAGTACTTC
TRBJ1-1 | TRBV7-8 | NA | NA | CASSLVERGEAFF | TGTGCCAGCAGCCTTGTGGAGAGGGGTGAAGCTTTCTTT
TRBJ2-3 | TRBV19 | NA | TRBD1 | CASRTGSDTQYF | TGTGCCAGTAGGACAGGGTCGGATACGCAGTATTTT
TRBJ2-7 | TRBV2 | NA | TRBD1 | CASRPGQGTYEQYF | TGTGCCAGCCGCCCGGGACAGGGGACCTACGAGCAGTACTTC
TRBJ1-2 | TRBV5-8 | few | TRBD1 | CASNMGDRSYGYTF | TGTGCCAGCAACATGGGGGACAGATCCTATGGCTACACCTTC
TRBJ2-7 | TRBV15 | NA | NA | CATGYAYEQYF | TGTGCCACCGGGTACGCCTACGAGCAGTACTTC
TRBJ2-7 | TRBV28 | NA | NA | CASSFPDRPPYEQYF | TGTGCCAGCAGTTTTCCCGACAGGCCCCCCTACGAGCAGTACTTC
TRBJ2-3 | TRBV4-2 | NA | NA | CASSQEDTQYF | TGTGCCAGCAGCCAAGAGGATACGCAGTATTTT
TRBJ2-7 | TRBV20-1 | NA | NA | CSASRLAPYEQYF | TGCAGTGCTAGTAGGCTAGCGCCTTACGAGCAGTACTTC
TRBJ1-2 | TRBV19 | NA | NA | CASLGLPQYGYTF | TGTGCCAGTTTAGGGCTCCCGCAGTATGGCTACACCTTC
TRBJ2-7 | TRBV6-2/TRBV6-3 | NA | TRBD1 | CASSDPGQGATYEQYF | TGTGCCAGCAGTGATCCGGGACAGGGGGCAACCTACGAGCAGTACTTC
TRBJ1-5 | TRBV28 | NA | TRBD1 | CASSPGTGVYQPQHF | TGTGCCAGCAGTCCCGGGACAGGGGTTTATCAGCCCCAGCATTTT
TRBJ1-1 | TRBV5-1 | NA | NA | CASSSDTQAFF | TGCGCCAGCAGTTCGGACACCCAAGCTTTCTTT
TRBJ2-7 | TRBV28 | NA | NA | CASSSNLAYEQYF | TGTGCCAGCAGTTCCAACTTGGCCTACGAGCAGTACTTC
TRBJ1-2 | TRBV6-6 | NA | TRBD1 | CASTLETGAGGYTF | TGTGCCAGCACCCTAGAAACAGGGGCGGGTGGCTACACCTTC
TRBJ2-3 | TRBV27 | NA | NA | CASSHRTPHTDTQYF | TGTGCCAGCAGTCACCGGACTCCTCACACAGATACGCAGTATTTT
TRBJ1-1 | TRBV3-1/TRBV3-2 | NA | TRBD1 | CASSQVLRRTGATEAFF | TGTGCCAGCAGCCAAGTCCTCCGGCGGACAGGGGCGACTGAAGCTTTCTTT
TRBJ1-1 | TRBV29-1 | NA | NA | CSGRGGNTEAFF | TGCAGCGGGCGAGGGGGGAACACTGAAGCTTTCTTT
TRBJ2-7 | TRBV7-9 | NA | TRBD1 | CASSSQGQGFYEQYF | TGTGCCAGCAGCTCCCAGGGACAGGGATTCTACGAGCAGTACTTC
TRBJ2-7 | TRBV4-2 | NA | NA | CASSQGYSYEQYF | TGTGCCAGCAGTCAAGGGTACTCCTACGAGCAGTACTTC
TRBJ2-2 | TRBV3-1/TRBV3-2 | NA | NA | CASSPLPAWDGGELFF | TGTGCCAGCAGCCCCCTCCCGGCATGGGACGGCGGGGAGCTGTTTTTT
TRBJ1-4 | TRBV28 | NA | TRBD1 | CASSRTTGGAEKLFF | TGTGCCAGCAGCCGAACCACAGGGGGCGCGGAAAAACTGTTTTTT
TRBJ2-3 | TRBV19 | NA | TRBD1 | CASSSNQRDSRTDTQYF | TGTGCCAGTAGCAGCAACCAGAGGGACAGTCGCACAGATACGCAGTATTTT
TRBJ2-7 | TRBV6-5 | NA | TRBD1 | CASGGPGQGVYEQYF | TGTGCCAGCGGAGGCCCGGGACAGGGGGTTTACGAGCAGTACTTC
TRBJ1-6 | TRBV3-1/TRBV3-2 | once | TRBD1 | CASSLGQGGSPLHF | TGTGCCAGCAGCCTCGGACAGGGGGGTTCACCCCTCCACTTT
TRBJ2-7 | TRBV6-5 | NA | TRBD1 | CASSPPGQLSYEQYF | TGTGCCAGCAGTCCCCCGGGACAGCTCTCCTACGAGCAGTACTTC
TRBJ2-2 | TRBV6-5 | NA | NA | CASFHRAGELFF | TGTGCCAGCTTCCACAGGGCCGGGGAGCTGTTTTTT
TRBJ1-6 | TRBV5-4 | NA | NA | CASSLGKQGSPLHF | TGTGCCAGCAGCTTGGGAAAGCAAGGTTCACCCCTCCACTTT
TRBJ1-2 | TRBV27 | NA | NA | CASSLGGGNYGYTF | TGTGCCAGCAGTTTGGGGGGTGGTAACTATGGCTACACCTTC
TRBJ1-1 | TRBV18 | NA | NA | CASSPPGPFTEAFF | TGTGCCAGCTCACCCCCGGGGCCCTTCACTGAAGCTTTCTTT
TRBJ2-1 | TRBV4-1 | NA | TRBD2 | CASNHRSGSLPYNEQFF | TGCGCCAGCAACCACCGGAGCGGGAGTCTCCCCTACAATGAGCAGTTCTTC
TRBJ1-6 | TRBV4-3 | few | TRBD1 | CASSQGGTAVSPLHF | TGCGCCAGCAGCCAGGGGGGGACAGCGGTATCACCCCTCCACTTT
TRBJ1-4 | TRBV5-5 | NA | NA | CASSLNGRESEKLFF | TGTGCCAGCAGCTTGAACGGCAGAGAGAGCGAAAAACTGTTTTTT
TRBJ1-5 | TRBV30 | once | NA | CAWSVSRGGQPQHF | TGTGCCTGGAGTGTATCCAGGGGCGGGCAGCCCCAGCATTTT